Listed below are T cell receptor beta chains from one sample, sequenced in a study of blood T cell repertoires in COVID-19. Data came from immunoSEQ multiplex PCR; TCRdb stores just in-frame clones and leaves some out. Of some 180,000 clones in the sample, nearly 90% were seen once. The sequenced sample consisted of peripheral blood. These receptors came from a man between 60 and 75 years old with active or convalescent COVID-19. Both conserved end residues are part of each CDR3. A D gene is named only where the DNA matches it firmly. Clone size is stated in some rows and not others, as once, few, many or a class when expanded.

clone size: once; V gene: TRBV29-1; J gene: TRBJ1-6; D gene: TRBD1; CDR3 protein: CSVRTGGQNSPLHF; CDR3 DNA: TGCAGCGTTCGGACAGGGGGTCAGAATTCACCCCTCCACTTT
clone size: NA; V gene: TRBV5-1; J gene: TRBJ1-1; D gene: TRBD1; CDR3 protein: CASSLVQGVVTEAFF; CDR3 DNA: TGCGCCAGCAGCTTGGTGCAGGGGGTCGTCACTGAAGCTTTCTTT
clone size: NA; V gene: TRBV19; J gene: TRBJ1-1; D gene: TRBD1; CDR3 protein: CASSIGVTGANTEAFF; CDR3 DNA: TGTGCCAGTAGTATTGGGGTCACAGGGGCGAACACTGAAGCTTTCTTT
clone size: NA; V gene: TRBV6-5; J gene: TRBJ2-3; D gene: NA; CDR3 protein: CASRREAIDTQYF; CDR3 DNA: TGTGCCAGCAGGCGCGAAGCTATAGATACGCAGTATTTT
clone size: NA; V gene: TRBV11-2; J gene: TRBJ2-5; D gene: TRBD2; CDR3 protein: CASSPTSGGDETQYF; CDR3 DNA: TGTGCCAGCAGCCCGACTAGCGGGGGCGACGAGACCCAGTACTTC
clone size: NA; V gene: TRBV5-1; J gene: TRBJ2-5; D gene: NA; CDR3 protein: CASSRRDGNYQETQYF; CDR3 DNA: TGCGCCAGCAGCCGGAGGGACGGCAATTACCAAGAGACCCAGTACTTC
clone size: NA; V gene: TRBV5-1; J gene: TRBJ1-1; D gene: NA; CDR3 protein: CASSSTGTTEAFF; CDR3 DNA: TGCGCCAGCAGCTCCACAGGGACCACTGAAGCTTTCTTT
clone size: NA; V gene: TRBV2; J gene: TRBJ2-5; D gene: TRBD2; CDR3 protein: CASSVSGERSAQYF; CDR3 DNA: TGTGCCAGCAGCGTGAGCGGGGAACGATCGGCCCAGTACTTC
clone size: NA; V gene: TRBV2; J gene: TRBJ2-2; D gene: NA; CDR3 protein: CASSPAQGGTGELFF; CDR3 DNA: TGTGCCAGCAGTCCCGCACAGGGAGGGACCGGGGAGCTGTTTTTT
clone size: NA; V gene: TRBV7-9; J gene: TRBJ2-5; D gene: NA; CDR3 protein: CASSLRGQETQYF; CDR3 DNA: TGTGCCAGCAGCTTAAGAGGCCAAGAGACCCAGTACTTC
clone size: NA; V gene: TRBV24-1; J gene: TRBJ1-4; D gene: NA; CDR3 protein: CATSKGVENEKLFF; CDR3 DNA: TGTGCCACCAGTAAAGGGGTTGAGAATGAAAAACTGTTTTTT
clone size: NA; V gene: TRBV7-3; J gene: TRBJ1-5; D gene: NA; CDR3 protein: CAIGYYSNQPQHF; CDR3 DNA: TGTGCCATCGGGTACTATAGCAATCAGCCCCAGCATTTT
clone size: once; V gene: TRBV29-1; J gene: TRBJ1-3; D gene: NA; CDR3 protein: CSGRTGTTGNTIYF; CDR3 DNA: TGCAGCGGGCGTACAGGAACCACTGGAAACACCATATATTTT
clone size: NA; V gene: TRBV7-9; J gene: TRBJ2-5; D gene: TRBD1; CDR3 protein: CASSFRVGTGYAQETQYF; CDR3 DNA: TGTGCCAGCAGTTTCAGGGTCGGGACAGGGTACGCCCAAGAGACCCAGTACTTC
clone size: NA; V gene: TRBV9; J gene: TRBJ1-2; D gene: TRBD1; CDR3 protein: CASSSTGGNGYTF; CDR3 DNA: TGTGCCAGCAGCTCGACAGGGGGCAATGGCTACACCTTC
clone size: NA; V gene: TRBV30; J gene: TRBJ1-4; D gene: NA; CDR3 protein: CAWSVGALEKLFF; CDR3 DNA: TGTGCCTGGAGTGTAGGGGCTCTTGAAAAACTGTTTTTT
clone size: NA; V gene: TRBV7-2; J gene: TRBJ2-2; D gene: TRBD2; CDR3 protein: CASSSLGLAGTDTGELFF; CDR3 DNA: TGTGCCAGCAGCTCGCTGGGACTAGCGGGGACGGACACCGGGGAGCTGTTTTTT
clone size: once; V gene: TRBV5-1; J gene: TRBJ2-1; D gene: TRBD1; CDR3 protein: CASSLGDRFYNEQFF; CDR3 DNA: TGCGCCAGCAGCTTGGGGGACAGGTTTTACAATGAGCAGTTCTTC
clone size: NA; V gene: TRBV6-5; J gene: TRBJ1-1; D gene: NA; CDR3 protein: CASSYFASMDTEAFF; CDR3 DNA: TGTGCCAGCAGTTACTTTGCTAGCATGGACACTGAAGCTTTCTTT
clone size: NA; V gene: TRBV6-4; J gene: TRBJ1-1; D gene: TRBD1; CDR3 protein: CASSTPRTGGYTEAFF; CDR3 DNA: TGTGCCAGCAGTACCCCTCGGACAGGGGGGTACACTGAAGCTTTCTTT
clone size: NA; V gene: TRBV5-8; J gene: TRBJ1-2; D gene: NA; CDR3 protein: CASSLAISDYGYTF; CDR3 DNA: TGTGCCAGCAGCTTGGCCATTTCAGACTATGGCTACACCTTC
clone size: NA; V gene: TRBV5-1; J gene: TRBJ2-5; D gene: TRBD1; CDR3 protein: CASSSDRGTQETQYF; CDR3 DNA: TGCGCCAGCAGCTCCGACAGGGGGACGCAAGAGACCCAGTACTTC
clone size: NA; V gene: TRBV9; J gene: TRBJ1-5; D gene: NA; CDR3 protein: CASSVSPAGPQHF; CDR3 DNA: TGTGCCAGCAGCGTTTCTCCGGCAGGGCCCCAGCATTTT
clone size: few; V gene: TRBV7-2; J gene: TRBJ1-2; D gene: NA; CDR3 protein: CASSLGRAYGYTF; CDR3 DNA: TGTGCCAGCAGCTTAGGGAGGGCCTATGGCTACACCTTC
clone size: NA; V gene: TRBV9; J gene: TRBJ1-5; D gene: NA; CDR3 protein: CASSADISTDQPQHF; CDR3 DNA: TGTGCCAGCAGCGCGGACATCTCTACGGATCAGCCCCAGCATTTT
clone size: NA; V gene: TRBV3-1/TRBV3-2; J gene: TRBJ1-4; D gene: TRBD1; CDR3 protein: CASSRPGQSNEKLFF; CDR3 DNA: TGTGCCAGCAGTCGCCCGGGACAGAGTAATGAAAAACTGTTTTTT
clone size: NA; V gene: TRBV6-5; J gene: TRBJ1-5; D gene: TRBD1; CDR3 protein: CATNPLTGTNQPQHF; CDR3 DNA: TGTGCCACCAACCCCTTGACAGGGACCAATCAGCCCCAGCATTTT
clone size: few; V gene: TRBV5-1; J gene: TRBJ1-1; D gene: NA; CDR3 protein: CASGDSLNTEAFF; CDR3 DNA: TGCGCCAGCGGAGACAGTCTGAACACTGAAGCTTTCTTT
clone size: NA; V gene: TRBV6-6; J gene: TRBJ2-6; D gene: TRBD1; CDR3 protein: CASSRMTGTGANVLTF; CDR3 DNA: TGTGCCAGCAGTCGAATGACAGGGACCGGGGCCAACGTCCTGACTTTC
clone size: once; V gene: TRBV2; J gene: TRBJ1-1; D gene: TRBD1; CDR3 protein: CASDRDRETEAFF; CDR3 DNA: TGTGCCAGCGATAGGGACAGAGAAACTGAAGCTTTCTTT
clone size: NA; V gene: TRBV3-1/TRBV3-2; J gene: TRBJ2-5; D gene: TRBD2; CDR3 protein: CASSQRIAGGETQYF; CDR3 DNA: TGTGCCAGCAGCCAAAGGATAGCGGGAGGGGAGACCCAGTACTTC
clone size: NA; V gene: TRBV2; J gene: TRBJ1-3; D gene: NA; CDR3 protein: CASKTGAGNTIYF; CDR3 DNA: TGTGCCAGCAAAACAGGAGCTGGAAACACCATATATTTT
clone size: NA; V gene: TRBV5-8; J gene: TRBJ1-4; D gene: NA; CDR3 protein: CASSPQGSNEKLFF; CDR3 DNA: TGTGCCAGCAGCCCCCAGGGGAGTAATGAAAAACTGTTTTTT
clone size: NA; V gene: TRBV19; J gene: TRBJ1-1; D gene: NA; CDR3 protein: CASSATGRGATEAFF; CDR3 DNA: TGTGCCAGTAGTGCTACAGGGAGGGGGGCCACTGAAGCTTTCTTT
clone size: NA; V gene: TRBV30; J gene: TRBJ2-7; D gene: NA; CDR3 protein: CAWSVFPAGYEQYF; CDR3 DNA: TGTGCCTGGAGTGTATTCCCGGCAGGTTACGAGCAGTACTTC
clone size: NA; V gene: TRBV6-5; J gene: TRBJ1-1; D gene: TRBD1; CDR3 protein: CASSTQQGSTEAFF; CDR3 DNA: TGTGCCAGCAGTACCCAACAGGGGAGCACTGAAGCTTTCTTT
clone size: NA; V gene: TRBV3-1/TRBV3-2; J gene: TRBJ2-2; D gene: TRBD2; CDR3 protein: CASSRTAGSGGAGELFF; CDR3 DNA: TGTGCCAGCAGCCGCACGGCGGGGAGCGGGGGAGCCGGGGAGCTGTTTTTT
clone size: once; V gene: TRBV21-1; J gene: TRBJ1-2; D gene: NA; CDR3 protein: CASSRAVYGYTF; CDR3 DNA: TGTGCCAGCAGCCGCGCGGTTTATGGCTACACCTTC
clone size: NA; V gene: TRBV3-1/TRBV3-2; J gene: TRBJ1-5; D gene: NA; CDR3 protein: CASSQEGQGNQPQHF; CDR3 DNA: TGTGCCAGCAGCCAAGAAGGGCAGGGTAATCAGCCCCAGCATTTT